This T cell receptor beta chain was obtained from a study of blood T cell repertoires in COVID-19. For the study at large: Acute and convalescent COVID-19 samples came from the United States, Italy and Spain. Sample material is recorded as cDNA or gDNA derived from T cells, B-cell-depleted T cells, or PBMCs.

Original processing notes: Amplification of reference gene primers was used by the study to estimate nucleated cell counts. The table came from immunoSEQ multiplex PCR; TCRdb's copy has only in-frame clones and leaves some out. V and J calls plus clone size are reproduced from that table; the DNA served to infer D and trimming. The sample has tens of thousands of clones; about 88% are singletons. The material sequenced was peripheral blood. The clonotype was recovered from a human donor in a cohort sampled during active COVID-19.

The CDR3 loop is CASSFPQGTSGYTF. The DNA for the CDR3 is TGTGCCAGCAGTTTCCCCCAGGGAACGAGTGGCTACACCTTC. The chain is built from TRBV28 and TRBJ1-2; TRBD1 might be the D (5 bases). The V end was cut by 3 bases, the J end by 7 bases, with 15 bases between. This CDR3 region has 14 residues. CDR1 is MDHEN and CDR2 is SYDVKM in the germline V gene.